Listed below are T cell receptor beta chains from one sample, sequenced in a study of brain T cells in children with intractable seizures. Measured with immunoSEQ multiplex PCR; TCRdb has only the in-frame clones, and not every one. The sample has 65,000 to 85,000 clones; 85% to 95% are singletons. Source: peripheral blood, taken at surgery. The receptors come from a boy in the first two years of life with tuberous sclerosis and intractable seizures. Both conserved end residues are part of each CDR3.

>TRBJ2-2|TRBV9
CASSVGGTGELFF
>TRBJ2-7|TRBV10-3
CAISEGTGSYEQYF
>TRBJ1-1|TRBV2
CASSDTPNTEAFF
>TRBJ2-7|TRBV7-9
CASSRAGAYEQYF
>TRBJ1-1|TRBV3-1/TRBV3-2
CASSQTENTEAFF
>TRBJ2-1|TRBV6-5
CASSRTGSSYNEQFF
>TRBJ2-3|TRBV29-1
CSVVGGNGTDTQYF
>TRBJ2-6|TRBV5-8
CASSLMWDWANVLTF
>TRBJ2-7|TRBV9
CASSVGRSGRWYEQYF
>TRBJ1-2|TRBV2
CASSAGGDAYGYTF
>TRBJ1-6|TRBV7-2
CASRWTGGSYNSPLHF
>TRBJ2-4|TRBV6-9
CASKPHPSGRAFGAKNIQYF
>TRBJ2-7|TRBV18
CASSPGFGLTYEQYF
>TRBJ2-5|TRBV7-2
CASSSRGPAGETQYF
>TRBJ2-7|TRBV3-1/TRBV3-2
CASSLEGQGSYEQYF
>TRBJ2-3|TRBV5-4
CASSGPGQDTDTQYF
>TRBJ2-6|TRBV4-1
CASSQFELPGGANVLTF
>TRBJ2-1|TRBV11-2
CASSQLKGTYNEQFF
>TRBJ2-5|TRBV5-6
CASSFLAETQYF
>TRBJ2-1|TRBV10-3
CAISAGLAGVANEQFF
>TRBJ1-6|TRBV15
CATSRDQRTGFRPLHF
>TRBJ1-1|TRBV6-6
CASTTGSMNTEAFF
>TRBJ2-5|TRBV25-1
CASSVLAGGGETQYF
>TRBJ1-2|TRBV3-1/TRBV3-2
CASSQAWGQGALGYTF
>TRBJ2-1|TRBV29-1
CSVVVAGESYNEQFF
>TRBJ1-5|TRBV2
CASSDSLFSNQPQHF
>TRBJ2-1|TRBV5-6
CASSLVEGGWRATYNEQFF
>TRBJ1-1|TRBV12-3/TRBV12-4
CASSLTGTTEAFF
>TRBJ2-1|TRBV24-1
CATSRADHNEQFF
>TRBJ2-3|TRBV11-3
CASSLEGRGTQYF
>TRBJ1-2|TRBV5-6
CASSLFGQGVTYGYTF
>TRBJ2-1|TRBV3-1/TRBV3-2
CASSQVAPTQFF
>TRBJ1-3|TRBV5-1
CASSSGQGGNTIYF
>TRBJ1-1|TRBV20-1
CSARGGTEAFF
>TRBJ2-2|TRBV5-4
CASSFRTGELFF
>TRBJ2-5|TRBV2
CASSPPVESRTQYF
>TRBJ2-7|TRBV27
CASSFGQGLYEQYF
>TRBJ2-7|TRBV28
CASSPPFQGYYEQYF
>TRBJ2-4|TRBV5-1
CASSNMTTKNIQYF
>TRBJ2-5|TRBV12-3/TRBV12-4
CASSTDRAETQYF
>TRBJ2-1|TRBV7-6
CASSLEFGQGLGGSLWNEQFF
>TRBJ2-3|TRBV2
CASSRTSSGSSDTQYF
>TRBJ1-1|TRBV5-1
CASGRQGNTEAFF
>TRBJ2-7|TRBV9
CASSVAPGQAIYEQYF
>TRBJ2-2|TRBV7-9
CASSLGWGRTTGELFF
>TRBJ1-3|TRBV18
CASSPQDSGNTIYF
>TRBJ2-2|TRBV29-1
CSVGLAGETNTGELFF
>TRBJ2-3|TRBV24-1
CATSDQRGQGEDTQYF
>TRBJ2-1|TRBV11-2
CASSLAGEQFF
>TRBJ2-1|TRBV13
CASSASDEQFF
>TRBJ1-2|TRBV28
CASSLTRNYGYTF
>TRBJ2-1|TRBV12-5
CASGLVLAGGHNEQFF